This T cell receptor beta chain was documented in a study of type 1 regulatory T cells. At the level of the study: This in vitro CD4 product, T-allo10, is enriched for Tr1 cells and alloantigen-specific.

CDR3 size: 17 residues. V lost 1 base and J lost 2, with 17 bases in between. Germline V lookup: CDR1 SGHRS, CDR2 YFSETQ. TCRdb re-derived calls from the reads in MiXCR, one entry per CDR3 protein. The profile shows some 100,000 distinct CDR3 sequences, 25% to 40% of them singletons. This TCR was sampled from a human donor in good health. Sequenced: CD4+ T cells, either the whole sample or a sorted fraction (not recorded which). The genes are TRBV5-1 and TRBJ2-3; D perhaps matches TRBD2 (6 bases). CDR3 amino acids: CASSLTSSGFITDTQYF. The CDR3, as DNA: TGCGCCAGCAGCTTGACTAGCAGTGGATTCATCACAGATACGCAGTATTTT. Variable domain in full (rest from reference TRBV5-1 and TRBJ2-3): KAGVTQTPRYLIKTRGQQVTLSCSPISGHRSVSWYQQTPGQGLQFLFEYFSETQRNKGNFPGRFSGRQFSNSRSEMNVSTLELGDSALYLCASSLTSSGFITDTQYFGPGTRLTVL.